This TCR beta chain is drawn from a study of response to subunit inactivated influenza vaccine. TCRdb recomputed calls from the RT-PCR reads with MiXCR, one row per CDR3 protein. The sample carries about 570,000 distinct CDR3 sequences, roughly 12% recorded once. Germline V gene data show CDR1 as SGHAT and CDR2 as FQDESV (reference sequence). This CDR3 is 14 amino acids long. The V and J ends lost 3 bases and 9 bases, in that order; junction bases with no gene match: 7. The same specimen was also included in a second study, on T cells expressing NK-cell markers. As that report states: UMIs were included in TCR beta cDNA generated by 5'RACE template switching.

Sequencing used PBMCs from blood, obtained on the day of vaccination. The chain couples TRBV11-1 to TRBJ2-1; TRBD2 matches at 8 bases. This TCR was sampled from a man over 45 who received an inactivated influenza vaccine. As DNA, the CDR3 is TGTGCCAGCAGCTTTGAGCTAGCGGGTAGTGAGCAGTTCTTC. This encodes CASSFELAGSEQFF. Supplemented by reference TRBV11-1 and TRBJ2-1, the full variable domain reads EAEVAQSPRYKITEKSQAVAFWCDPISGHATLYWYRQILGQGPELLVQFQDESVVDDSQLPKDRFSAERLKGVDSTLKIQPAELGDSAMYLCASSFELAGSEQFFGPGTRLTVL.